This TCR beta chain was captured by sequencing in a study of blood T cell repertoires in COVID-19. Per the original data handling: Amplification of reference gene primers provided the estimated nucleated cell counts. The data were produced by immunoSEQ multiplex PCR, yet TCRdb's version contains in-frame clones alone and is incomplete. The DNA was the basis for D and trimming; V, J and clone size are from that table. Of some 140,000 clones detected, roughly 88% appear once; the ten largest clones hold around 2.1%. The CDR3 contains 16 residues. With V trimmed by 4 bases and J by 7 bases, 10 bases remained unmatched. The germline gives CDR1 SGHVS, CDR2 FQNEAQ.

The genes are TRBV7-8 and TRBJ2-1; TRBD2 matches at 10 bases. The source of this sequence is a man aged 65 to 85 with active COVID-19. The source material was peripheral blood. The DNA of the CDR3 is TGTGCCAGCAGCTACTACACTAGCGGGAAAGGGAATGAGCAGTTCTTC. Encoded protein: CASSYYTSGKGNEQFF. The variable domain in full, completed from reference TRBV7-8 and TRBJ2-1, reads GAGVSQSPRYKVAKRGQDVALRCDPISGHVSLFWYQQALGQGPEFLTYFQNEAQLDKSGLPSDRFFAERPEGSVSTLKIQRTQQEDSAVYLCASSYYTSGKGNEQFFGPGTRLTVL.